These 18 T cell receptor beta chains were all obtained from the same sample, sequenced in a study of identifying expanded T cells in peripheral blood. Repertoires were generated with immunoSEQ multiplex PCR, while TCRdb's copy carries only in-frame clones and drops some. The sample records some 130,000 clones, 75% to 90% being singletons. Sequencing was carried out using blood. The receptors were gathered from a person aged 18 to 70 in good health.

J is TRBJ2-5 and V is TRBV18; tentatively, D is TRBD1 (6 bases). Germline V gives CDR1 KGHSH, CDR2 LQKENI. CDR3 size: 15 residues. V lost 6 bases, J lost 1 base, and 15 bases lay in between. The CDR3 spells CASSTGLKPQETQYF. The CDR3 nucleotides are TGTGCCAGCTCTACAGGGCTCAAACCCCAAGAGACCCAGTACTTC.

The gene calls are TRBV9 and TRBJ2-7; 9 nucleotides match TRBD1. The J segment lost 2 bases and the V segment lost 0 bases, leaving 9 bases of the junction unmatched. Germline V CDR1 and CDR2: SGDLS, YYNGEE. CDR3 length equals 17 residues. The CDR3 DNA follows: TGTGCCAGCAGCGTAGGGGCGGGACAGGGAAACCCCTACGAGCAGTACTTC. Encoded protein: CASSVGAGQGNPYEQYF.

The V call is TRBV15, the J call TRBJ2-3, with 11 positions matching TRBD2. Germline V gene data show CDR1 as LNHNV and CDR2 as YYDKDF (reference sequence). V was clipped by 6 bases and J by 4 bases; unmatched bases: 6. CDR3 length: 15 residues. CDR3 nucleotide sequence: TGTGCCACCAGGAATATAGCGGGAGGGTCAGATACGCAGTATTTT. This translates into CATRNIAGGSDTQYF.

The chain employs TRBV5-6 and TRBJ2-7; TRBD2 matches at 14 bases. This CDR3 region has 18 residues. Germline V CDR1 and CDR2: SGHDT, YYEEEE. J was trimmed by 0 bases and V by 4 bases; bases with no gene match: 9. The chain's CDR3 is CASSGGTSGSLISYEQYF. CDR3 DNA sequence: TGTGCCAGCAGCGGGGGGACTAGCGGGAGCCTTATCTCCTACGAGCAGTACTTC.

This clone was picked up one time. The CDR3: CASSYRTDHTDTQYF. DNA for the CDR3: TGTGCCAGCAGTTATCGAACGGACCACACAGATACGCAGTATTTT. The chain combines TRBV27 with TRBJ2-3; the D is unclear. The CDR3 is 15 residues long. Trimming left V 4 bases short and J 2 bases short, with 13 bases between. Germline CDR1 MNHEY, CDR2 SMNVEV (reference sequence).

V gene TRBV9 combines with J gene TRBJ2-7; D gene unclear. The CDR3 length is 13 residues. The ends were cut back, 3 bases at V and 1 base at J, with 8 bases in the middle. Per germline, CDR1 SGDLS and CDR2 YYNGEE. The CDR3 nucleotides are TGTGCCAGCAGCGATGGACCTTCCTACGAGCAGTACTTC. Translating gives CASSDGPSYEQYF.

CDR3 amino acids: CASSPSLGQPQETQYF. The CDR3 nucleotides are TGTGCCAGCAGCCCTAGTCTCGGACAGCCTCAAGAGACCCAGTACTTC. The chain uses TRBV27 and TRBJ2-5; the D gene is possibly TRBD1 (6 bases). Germline loops: CDR1 MNHEY, CDR2 SMNVEV (reference sequence). The V end was cut by 6 bases, the J end by 2 bases, with 19 bases between. This CDR3 has 16 amino acids.

V usage is TRBV7-2 and J usage is TRBJ2-5; 9 bases are a match to TRBD2. Unmatched junction bases numbered 4, after V lost 1 base and J lost 4 bases. From germline, CDR1 is SGHTA and CDR2 FQGNSA. This CDR3 spans 15 amino acids. CDR3 nucleotides: TGTGCCAGCAGCTTAGACAGGACTAGCGTAGAGACCCAGTACTTC. Its protein is CASSLDRTSVETQYF.

CDR3 bases: TGTGCCAGCAGTACCCCGGACAGGGAGCGGCAGTACTTC. Its translation is CASSTPDRERQYF. This chain links TRBV6-1 with TRBJ2-7; 8 nucleotides line up with TRBD1. The CDR3 extends over 13 amino acids. Germline CDR1 MNHNS, CDR2 SASEGT. The trim removed 5 bases at V and 9 bases at J, leaving 9 bases unmatched.

This chain joins TRBV5-1 and TRBJ2-1; 13 positions match TRBD2. Germline loops: CDR1 SGHRS, CDR2 YFSETQ. The CDR3 extends over 18 amino acids. V shed 1 base and J 7 bases; nucleotides not matched to a gene: 11. The CDR3 here is CASSLFGTSGERYNEQFF. The CDR3 nucleotides read TGCGCCAGCAGCTTGTTCGGGACTAGCGGGGAGAGGTATAATGAGCAGTTCTTC.

The chain is built from TRBV27 and TRBJ2-3; no firm D call. Trimming removed 3 bases at V and 2 bases at J, with 9 bases between. The CDR3 consists of 14 residues. Germline values: CDR1 MNHEY, CDR2 SMNVEV (reference sequence). The CDR3 coding sequence is TGTGCCAGCAGTTTGGTAGCCGCCACAGATACGCAGTATTTT. This translates into CASSLVAATDTQYF.

This clone was picked up a small number of times. The genes are TRBV7-8 and TRBJ1-2; possible D gene TRBD1, 5 bases. The CDR3 has 13 residues. The germline CDR1 and CDR2 sequences are SGHVS and FQNEAQ. The V and J ends lost 5 bases and 4 bases respectively, with 11 bases between them. The CDR3, as DNA: TGTGCCAGCAGCCCGGGACTGGGCTATGGCTACACCTTC. Translation gives CASSPGLGYGYTF.

V is TRBV10-3 and J is TRBJ2-1, with a possible D match to TRBD2 (6 bases). This CDR3 has 15 amino acids. The germline V and J ends were trimmed by 4 bases and 7 bases, with 17 bases remaining between them. Germline values: CDR1 ENHRY, CDR2 SYGVKD. The CDR3 coding sequence is TGTGCCATCAGTGGCTACCAAGGAGGGAGTAATGAGCAGTTCTTC. It yields the protein CAISGYQGGSNEQFF.

The chain couples TRBV27 to TRBJ2-1, with 8 bases fitting TRBD2. The CDR3 has 15 amino acids. Germline V gene data show CDR1 as MNHEY and CDR2 as SMNVEV (reference sequence). The V gene end was trimmed by 3 bases and the J gene end by 7 bases; junction bases not matched to a gene: 8. CDR3 amino acids: CASSFIAGRPNEQFF. As DNA, the CDR3 is TGTGCCAGCAGTTTTATAGCGGGACGACCGAATGAGCAGTTCTTC.

The chain recombines TRBV7-9 with TRBJ2-6; TRBD1 matches at 8 bases. After removal of 5 bases from V and 4 bases from J, the junction contained 13 bases not matched to a gene. The CDR3 extends over 18 amino acids. Germline V gene data show CDR1 as SEHNR and CDR2 as FQNEAQ (reference sequence). The CDR3 DNA follows: TGTGCCAGCAGCCTCGGGACAGGTCCACCGTGGGGGGCCAACGTCCTGACTTTC. Protein product: CASSLGTGPPWGANVLTF.

The count of this clone is one. The chain has TRBV18 and TRBJ1-2; 7 bases fit TRBD1. Per germline, CDR1 KGHSH and CDR2 LQKENI. Germline trimming cut 4 bases from V and 8 bases from J; bases unmatched to any gene: 10. The CDR3 length is 14 residues. The CDR3 spells CASSLLNRGYGYTF. The CDR3 DNA follows: TGTGCCAGCTCACTCCTGAACAGGGGTTACGGCTACACCTTC.

This sequence joins TRBV5-1 and TRBJ2-5, with 11 bases matching TRBD1. V was pared by 4 bases and J by 5 bases, with 7 bases of the junction left unmatched. The germline gives CDR1 SGHRS, CDR2 YFSETQ. This CDR3 comprises 15 residues. The CDR3 region has the DNA TGCGCCAGCAGCGGACAGGGGGCTGGTATCGAGACCCAGTACTTC. Its protein is CASSGQGAGIETQYF.

This clone was observed a few times. The chain couples TRBV6-5 to TRBJ2-7; D perhaps matches TRBD2 (5 bases). V lost 7 bases and J 3 bases, leaving 16 bases between the germline ends. CDR3 size: 14 residues. Germline loops: CDR1 MNHEY, CDR2 SVGAGI. The CDR3 sequence is CASTPDSVGYEQYF. For the CDR3, the DNA is TGTGCCAGCACTCCCGATAGCGTGGGCTACGAGCAGTACTTC.